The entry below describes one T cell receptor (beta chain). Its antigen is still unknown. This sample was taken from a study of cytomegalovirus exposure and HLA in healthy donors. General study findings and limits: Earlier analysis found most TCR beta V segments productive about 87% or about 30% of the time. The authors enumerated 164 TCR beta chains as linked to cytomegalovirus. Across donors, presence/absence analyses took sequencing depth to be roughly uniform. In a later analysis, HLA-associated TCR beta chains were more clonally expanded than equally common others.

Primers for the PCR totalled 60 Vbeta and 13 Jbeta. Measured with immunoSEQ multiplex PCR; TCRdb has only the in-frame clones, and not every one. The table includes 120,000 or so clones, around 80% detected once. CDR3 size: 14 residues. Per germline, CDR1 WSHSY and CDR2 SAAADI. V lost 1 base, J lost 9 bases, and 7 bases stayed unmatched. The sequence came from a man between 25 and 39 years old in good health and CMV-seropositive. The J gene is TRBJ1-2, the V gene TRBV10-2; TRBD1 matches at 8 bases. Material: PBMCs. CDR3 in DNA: TGCGCCAGCAGTGAGTTCAGGGGGCTTGATCGCTACACCTTC. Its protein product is CASSEFRGLDRYTF.